Each of the 20 T cell receptor beta chains below was sequenced from the same sample in a study of blood T cell repertoires in COVID-19. Measured with immunoSEQ multiplex PCR; TCRdb has only the in-frame clones, and not every one. Altogether over 90,000 clones are present, approximately 82% being singletons, with the ten largest covering around 7%. Specimen: peripheral blood. These receptors were taken from a man in his forties or fifties with active or convalescent COVID-19.

The V and J genes are TRBV5-6 and TRBJ2-2; TRBD1 matches at 7 bases. The J segment lost 1 base and the V segment lost 2 bases, leaving 2 bases of the junction unmatched. The CDR3 consists of 15 residues. The germline CDR1 and CDR2 sequences are SGHDT and YYEEEE. The CDR3 sequence: CASSFRDRNTGELFF. DNA for the CDR3: TGTGCCAGCAGCTTCCGGGACAGGAACACCGGGGAGCTGTTTTTT.

The CDR3 spells CASSLGSGPSSYNEQFF. The CDR3 DNA reads TGCGCCAGCAGCTTGGGGAGCGGGCCGAGCTCCTACAATGAGCAGTTCTTC. J is TRBJ2-1 and V is TRBV5-1; D is possibly TRBD2 (6 bases). Trimming shortened V by 0 bases and J by 0 bases, and 13 bases separated the two germline ends. The germline gives CDR1 SGHRS, CDR2 YFSETQ. The CDR3 totals 17 residues.

The chain links TRBV7-9 to TRBJ1-2; weak D call: TRBD1 (6 bases). The V gene lost 1 base and the J gene lost 7 bases, with 16 bases spanning the gap. Germline CDR1 reads SEHNR; CDR2 reads FQNEAQ (reference sequence). This CDR3 comprises 15 residues. CDR3 region: CASSLEPAGEGGYTF. Here the CDR3 DNA reads TGTGCCAGCAGCTTAGAGCCGGCAGGGGAAGGTGGCTACACCTTC. The whole variable domain, remainder taken from reference TRBV7-9 and TRBJ1-2, is DTGVSQNPRHKITKRGQNVTFRCDPISEHNRLYWYRQTLGQGPEFLTYFQNEAQLEKSRLLSDRFSAERPKGSFSTLEIQRTEQGDSAMYLCASSLEPAGEGGYTFGSGTRLTVV.

This chain connects TRBV5-1 to TRBJ2-2; 8 bases are shared with TRBD1. The V and J ends lost 3 bases and 7 bases, in that order; junction bases with no gene match: 5. The CDR3 is 14 residues long. CDR1 and CDR2 from the germline V gene are SGHRS and YFSETQ. CDR3: CASSSGQEIGELFF. The DNA of the CDR3 is TGCGCCAGCAGCTCGGGACAGGAAATCGGGGAGCTGTTTTTT.

This chain connects TRBV7-9 to TRBJ2-7, with D maybe TRBD2 (6 bases). Germline V lookup: CDR1 SEHNR, CDR2 FQNEAQ (reference sequence). The V gene lost 5 bases and the J gene lost 2 bases, with 13 bases spanning the gap. The CDR3 is 14 residues long. CDR3 nucleotides: TGTGCCAGCAGCCCTACAGGCGGGGCCTACGAGCAGTACTTC. It codes for CASSPTGGAYEQYF.

The chain has TRBV24-1 and TRBJ2-5; TRBD2 might be the D (7 bases). With 9 bases removed from V and 1 base from J, the gap between germline ends came to 14 bases. Germline CDR1 KGHDR, CDR2 SFDVKD. This CDR3 region has 14 residues. Written as DNA, the CDR3 is TGTGCCACCGGAGGGGGGGGGACCCAAGAGACCCAGTACTTC. Translated: CATGGGGTQETQYF.

The chain links TRBV5-6 to TRBJ2-1, with D possibly TRBD1 on 6 matching bases. Trimming left V 6 bases short and J 3 bases short, with 10 bases between. The CDR3 covers 13 residues. In germline, CDR1 is SGHDT, CDR2 YYEEEE. The CDR3 reads CASNGDNYNEQFF. CDR3 sequence (DNA): TGTGCCAGCAACGGGGACAACTACAATGAGCAGTTCTTC.

This sequence joins TRBV2 and TRBJ1-6, with D maybe TRBD1 (6 bases). V lost 7 bases, J lost 5 bases, and 15 bases lay in between. The CDR3 consists of 15 residues. The germline CDR1 and CDR2 sequences are SNHLY and FYNNEI. The CDR3: CASTTGSANNSPLHF. CDR3 DNA sequence: TGTGCCAGCACTACAGGGAGCGCTAATAATTCACCCCTCCACTTT. The whole variable domain, filled in from reference TRBV2 and TRBJ1-6, reads EPEVTQTPSHQVTQMGQEVILRCVPISNHLYFYWYRQILGQKVEFLVSFYNNEISEKSEIFDDQFSVERPDGSNFTLKIRSTKLEDSAMYFCASTTGSANNSPLHFGNGTRLTVT.

The rearrangement uses TRBV3-1 (or the pseudogene TRBV3-2) and TRBJ2-3; 9 nucleotides line up with TRBD1. V lost 4 bases and J lost 7; bases outside the gene matches: 6. CDR1 and CDR2 (germline): LGHDT, YNNKEL (reference sequence). The CDR3 has 14 residues. The DNA of the CDR3 is TGTGCCAGCAGCCCGGGACAGGGCCGGTATACGCAGTATTTT. Translated: CASSPGQGRYTQYF.

V gene TRBV9 combines with J gene TRBJ1-4, with D unclear. This CDR3 spans 15 amino acids. Trimming took off 0 bases at V and 4 bases at J, with 10 bases between the two ends. Germline CDR1 is SGDLS and CDR2 is YYNGEE. The CDR3 region is CASSVGFASNEKLFF. The CDR3 DNA reads as TGTGCCAGCAGCGTAGGTTTCGCCAGTAATGAAAAACTGTTTTTT.

J is TRBJ2-5 and V is TRBV10-3; 9 nucleotides agree with TRBD1. This CDR3 has 14 amino acids. V shed 5 bases, J shed 2 bases, and the junction held 3 bases outside the gene matches. Germline V gene sequence: CDR1 ENHRY, CDR2 SYGVKD. CDR3 bases: TGTGCCATCAGTCTGGGACAGGGACAAGAGACCCAGTACTTC. Translated: CAISLGQGQETQYF.

This chain connects TRBV12-3 or TRBV12-4 to TRBJ1-2, with D possibly TRBD1 on 6 matching bases. Trimming removed 5 bases from V and 4 bases from J, with 11 bases in between. The CDR3 totals 13 residues. In nucleotides, the CDR3 is TGTGCCAGCAGTCCGGACAGAACCTATGGCTACACCTTC. The encoded protein is CASSPDRTYGYTF.

This rearrangement joins TRBV7-2 to TRBJ2-7, with 8 bases that match TRBD1. CDR3 size: 14 residues. The germline V gene encodes CDR1 SGHTA and CDR2 FQGNSA. V lost 5 bases and J lost 2; bases outside the gene matches: 5. The CDR3: CASSPDRGAYEQYF. In DNA form, the CDR3 reads TGTGCCAGCAGCCCAGACAGGGGTGCCTACGAGCAGTACTTC.

This clone appeared a few times. This sequence joins TRBV6-1 and TRBJ2-1, with 10 bases fitting TRBD1. J was trimmed by 15 bases and V by 3 bases; bases with no gene match: 11. The CDR3 runs 14 residues. The V gene's germline CDR1 is MNHNS and CDR2 SASEGT. The CDR3 is CASSDDRQGARGFF. CDR3 in DNA: TGTGCCAGCAGTGACGACCGACAGGGGGCGAGAGGGTTCTTC.

V usage is TRBV25-1 and J usage is TRBJ2-5; 11 bases match TRBD2. Looked up from germline, CDR1 is MGHDK and CDR2 is SYGVNS. With 3 bases clipped from V and 4 bases from J, the junction kept 4 bases outside the gene matches. The CDR3 has 15 residues. CDR3 in DNA: TGTGCCAGCAGTGAGCCTAGCGGGGGGATAGAGACCCAGTACTTC. This encodes CASSEPSGGIETQYF.

J is TRBJ2-3 and V is TRBV7-8, with a possible D match to TRBD2 (6 bases). Trimming pared 5 bases from V and 5 bases from J, leaving 17 bases between. CDR3 length: 15 amino acids. Per the germline V gene, CDR1 is SGHVS and CDR2 is FQNEAQ. As DNA, the CDR3 is TGTGCCAGCAGCAGTCGGGGGAGAGAGATAGATACGCAGTATTTT. It specifies CASSSRGREIDTQYF.

This sequence joins TRBV5-1 and TRBJ1-6; D might be TRBD1 (6 bases). The CDR3 sequence is 15 residues long. Trimming shortened V by 1 base and J by 1 base, and 6 bases separated the two germline ends. Germline V gene lookup returns CDR1 SGHRS and CDR2 YFSETQ. The CDR3 loop is CASSLQGSYNSPLHF. The CDR3 DNA reads TGCGCCAGCAGCTTGCAGGGGTCCTATAATTCACCCCTCCACTTT. Supplemented by reference TRBV5-1 and TRBJ1-6, the full variable domain reads KAGVTQTPRYLIKTRGQQVTLSCSPISGHRSVSWYQQTPGQGLQFLFEYFSETQRNKGNFPGRFSGRQFSNSRSEMNVSTLELGDSALYLCASSLQGSYNSPLHFGNGTRLTVT.

The rearrangement links TRBV12-3 or TRBV12-4 to TRBJ1-4, with TRBD1 matching 8 bases. V lost 6 bases, J lost 8 bases, and 5 bases stayed unmatched. This CDR3 has 13 residues. The CDR3 bases are TGTGCCAGCAGACGCCGGGACAGGGAAAAACTGTTTTTT. It codes for CASRRRDREKLFF.

The rearrangement links TRBV6-5 to TRBJ2-3, with TRBD2 matching 9 bases. The germline gives CDR1 MNHEY, CDR2 SVGAGI. J lost 1 base, V lost 8 bases, and 7 bases had no gene match. The CDR3 runs 15 residues. The DNA for the CDR3 is TGTGCCAGCGACGGTGAGCGGGGGGGCACAGATACGCAGTATTTT. This codes for CASDGERGGTDTQYF.

The chain has TRBV23-1 and TRBJ1-1, with a tentative D call TRBD1 (5 bases). TRBV23-1 is given ORF status, its function remaining uncertain. Trimming took 0 bases from V and 3 from J, leaving 17 bases between them. This CDR3 contains 17 residues. The CDR3 coding sequence is TGCGCCAGCAGTCAATCATCGGCAGGGCAAGGTGACACTGAAGCTTTCTTT. This translates into CASSQSSAGQGDTEAFF.